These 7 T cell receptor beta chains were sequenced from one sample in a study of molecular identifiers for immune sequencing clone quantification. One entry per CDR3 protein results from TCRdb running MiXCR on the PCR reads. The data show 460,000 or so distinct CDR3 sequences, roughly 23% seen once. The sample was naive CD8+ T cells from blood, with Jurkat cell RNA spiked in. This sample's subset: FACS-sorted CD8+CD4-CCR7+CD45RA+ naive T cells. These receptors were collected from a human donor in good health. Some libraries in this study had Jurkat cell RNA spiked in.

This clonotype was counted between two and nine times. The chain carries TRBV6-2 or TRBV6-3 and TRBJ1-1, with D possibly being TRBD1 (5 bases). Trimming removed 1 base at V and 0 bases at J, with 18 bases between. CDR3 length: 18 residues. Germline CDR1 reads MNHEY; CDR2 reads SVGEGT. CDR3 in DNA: TGTGCCAGCAGTTACTTTTTTATGGGTCCGGGGGTGAACACTGAAGCTTTCTTT. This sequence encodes CASSYFFMGPGVNTEAFF.

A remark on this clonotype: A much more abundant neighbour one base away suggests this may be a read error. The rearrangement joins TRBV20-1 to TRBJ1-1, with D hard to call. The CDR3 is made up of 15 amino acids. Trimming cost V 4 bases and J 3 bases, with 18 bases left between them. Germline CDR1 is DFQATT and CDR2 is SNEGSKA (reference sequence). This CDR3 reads CSAKDLLWEDTEAFF. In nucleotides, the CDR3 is TGCAGTGCTAAAGATCTGTTATGGGAGGACACTGAAGCTTTCTTT.

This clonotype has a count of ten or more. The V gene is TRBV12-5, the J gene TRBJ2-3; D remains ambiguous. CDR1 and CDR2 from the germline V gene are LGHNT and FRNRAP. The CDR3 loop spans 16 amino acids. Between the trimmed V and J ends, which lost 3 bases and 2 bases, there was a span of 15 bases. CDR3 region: CASGFSVGAHTDTQYF. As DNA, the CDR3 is TGTGCTAGTGGTTTTTCTGTGGGCGCACACACAGATACGCAGTATTTT.

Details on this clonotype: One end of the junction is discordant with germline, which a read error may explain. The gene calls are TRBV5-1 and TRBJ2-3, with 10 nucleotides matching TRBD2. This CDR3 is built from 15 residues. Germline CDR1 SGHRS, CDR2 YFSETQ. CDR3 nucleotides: TGCGCCAGCGGCTTCACTAGCGGGGGCACAGATACGCAGTATTTT. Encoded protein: CASGFTSGGTDTQYF.

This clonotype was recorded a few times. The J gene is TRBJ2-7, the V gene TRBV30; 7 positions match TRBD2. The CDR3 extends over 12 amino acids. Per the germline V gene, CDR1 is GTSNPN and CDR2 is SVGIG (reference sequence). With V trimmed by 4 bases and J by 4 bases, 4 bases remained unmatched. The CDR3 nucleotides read TGTGCCTGGAATGGGGGGGGTTACGAGCAGTACTTC. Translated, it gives CAWNGGGYEQYF.

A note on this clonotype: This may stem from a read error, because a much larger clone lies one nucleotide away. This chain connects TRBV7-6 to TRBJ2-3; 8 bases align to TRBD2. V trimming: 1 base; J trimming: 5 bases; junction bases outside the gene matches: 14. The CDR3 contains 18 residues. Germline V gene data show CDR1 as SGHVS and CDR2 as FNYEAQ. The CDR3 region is CASSLGSGGYRCQDTQYF. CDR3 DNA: TGTGCCAGCAGCTTAGGAAGCGGGGGCTACCGATGTCAAGATACGCAGTATTTT.

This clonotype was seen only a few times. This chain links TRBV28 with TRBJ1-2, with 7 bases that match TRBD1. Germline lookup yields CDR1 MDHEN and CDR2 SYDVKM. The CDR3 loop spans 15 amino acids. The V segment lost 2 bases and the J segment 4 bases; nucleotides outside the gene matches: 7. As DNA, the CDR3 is TGTGCCAGCAGTTTAGGGACAGCGGTCTTCTATGGCTACACCTTC. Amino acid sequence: CASSLGTAVFYGYTF.